Following are 8 T cell receptor beta chains from one sample sequenced in a study of cytomegalovirus exposure and HLA in healthy donors. In the PCR, 60 Vbeta and 13 Jbeta primers were used. This table comes from immunoSEQ multiplex PCR, and its TCRdb copy is limited to in-frame clones, with some not included. The sample shows 280,000 or so clones, approximately 90% of them seen only once. Sequenced: PBMCs. These TCRs come from a woman younger than 30 in good health and CMV-seronegative.

The DNA of the CDR3 is TGTGCCATCAGTGGTGTGGGGCCCACTGAAGCTTTCTTT. Translation: CAISGVGPTEAFF. The chain joins TRBV10-3 to TRBJ1-1; TRBD1 is a possible D gene (5 bases). V dropped 4 bases and J dropped 4 bases, with 10 bases sitting between them. Looked up from germline, CDR1 is ENHRY and CDR2 is SYGVKD. The CDR3 is 13 residues long.

The V call is TRBV2, the J call TRBJ1-2; D might be TRBD1 (6 bases). The V gene lost 5 bases and the J gene lost 8 bases, with 15 bases spanning the gap. Per germline, CDR1 SNHLY and CDR2 FYNNEI. The CDR3 is made up of 13 amino acids. CDR3 coding DNA: TGTGCCAGCAGTTATAACAGGGTTGGGGGCTACACCTTC. Its protein is CASSYNRVGGYTF. The entire variable domain, with the rest obtained from reference TRBV2 and TRBJ1-2, is as follows: EPEVTQTPSHQVTQMGQEVILRCVPISNHLYFYWYRQILGQKVEFLVSFYNNEISEKSEIFDDQFSVERPDGSNFTLKIRSTKLEDSAMYFCASSYNRVGGYTFGSGTRLTVV.

The chain is built from TRBV4-1 and TRBJ1-6, with D hard to call. Looked up from germline, CDR1 is MGHRA and CDR2 is YSYEKL. Trimming pared 0 bases from V and 9 bases from J, leaving 6 bases between. The CDR3 loop spans 13 amino acids. The CDR3 sequence is CASSQERVSPLHF. CDR3 nucleotides: TGCGCCAGCAGCCAAGAACGGGTTTCACCCCTCCACTTT.

The chain links TRBV9 to TRBJ2-1; the D gene is possibly TRBD1 (6 bases). The CDR3 is 15 amino acids. Trimming stripped 0 bases from V and 6 bases from J, with 13 bases between. CDR1 is SGDLS and CDR2 is YYNGEE in the germline V gene. The CDR3 region is CASSVEGDLRNEQFF. The CDR3 DNA reads as TGTGCCAGCAGCGTAGAGGGGGATCTGCGCAATGAGCAGTTCTTC.

The J gene is TRBJ2-1, the V gene TRBV5-4, with 8 positions matching TRBD2. There are 13 residues in the CDR3. Germline values: CDR1 SGHNT, CDR2 YYREEE (reference sequence). The V and J ends lost 4 bases and 8 bases, in that order; junction bases with no gene match: 5. In DNA, the CDR3 is TGTGCCAGCAGCGTCCGGGGGGGCGATGAGCAGTTCTTC. Translation gives CASSVRGGDEQFF.

This chain uses TRBV29-1 with TRBJ1-2; D possibly corresponds to TRBD1 (6 bases). CDR3 length: 15 amino acids. The germline gives CDR1 SQVTM, CDR2 ANQGSEA. V was trimmed by 1 base and J by 5 bases, leaving 17 bases between them. The CDR3 region has the DNA TGCAGCGTTGAAGTTCCGGGACAACCCTCTTATGGCTACACCTTC. Its protein product is CSVEVPGQPSYGYTF.

The CDR3 DNA is TGTGCCAGCAGCTTGCTCGGGGGGGGAAGCAATCAGCCCCAGCATTTT. It specifies CASSLLGGGSNQPQHF. V and J are TRBV5-5 and TRBJ1-5; a possible D gene is TRBD1 (5 bases). V lost 1 base, J lost 1 base, and 12 bases lay in between. The CDR3 runs 16 residues. The germline CDR1 and CDR2 sequences are SGHKS and YYEKEE (reference sequence). Looking up the rest from reference TRBV5-5 and TRBJ1-5 gives the full variable domain: DAGVTQSPTHLIKTRGQQVTLRCSPISGHKSVSWYQQVLGQGPQFIFQYYEKEERGRGNFPDRFSARQFPNYSSELNVNALLLGDSALYLCASSLLGGGSNQPQHFGDGTRLSIL.

The CDR3 DNA reads as TGTGCCAGCACCAATACGGGGGTCAGGTTCTCTGAAGCTTTCTTT. It is translated as CASTNTGVRFSEAFF. The rearrangement uses TRBV7-9 and TRBJ1-1; possibly TRBD1 for D (5 bases). Trimming pared 7 bases from V and 6 bases from J, leaving 21 bases between. The CDR3 is made up of 15 amino acids. Germline loops: CDR1 SEHNR, CDR2 FQNEAQ (reference sequence).